This record covers a single TCR beta chain. Its target is not known. This sample was taken from a study of cytomegalovirus exposure and HLA in healthy donors. Study-wide results and limits: Testing in vitro showed a few CMV-associated chains specific for CMV antigens.

Germline lookup yields CDR1 SGHRS and CDR2 YFSETQ. V dropped 1 base and J dropped 6; count of bases not matched to a gene: 4. This CDR3 contains 15 residues. The PCR made use of 60 Vbeta and 13 Jbeta primers. Libraries were prepared by immunoSEQ multiplex PCR; TCRdb keeps only in-frame clonotypes and omits some of them. The sample lists about 130,000 clones, 82% occurring once. This clonotype originated in a boy younger than 10 in good health and CMV-seronegative. Sequenced material: PBMCs. The chain links TRBV5-1 to TRBJ2-2; 9 bases map to TRBD1. The CDR3: CASSLWTGDSGELFF. The DNA of the CDR3 is TGCGCCAGCAGCTTGTGGACAGGGGACTCCGGGGAGCTGTTTTTT.